The sequence of this T cell receptor beta chain was determined in a study of blood T cells in healthy people across ages. In the study overall: Template switching captured about one barcoded beta molecule per two T cells. Study-wide results and caveats: Long-lived donors had more naive CD4+ cells and higher diversity than aged donors. The study could not conclusively compare naive and antigen-experienced cells, given its unsorted PBMCs.

Next came a second PCR, run for about 6 to 11 cycles, which used a sample-barcoded 5' primer along with a J-beta primer mix. The template-switch adaptor was a 5' adaptor with 12 random nucleotides. It tagged each cDNA molecule. TCRdb called the 5' RACE reads again in MiXCR, with one record for every CDR3 protein. This table holds about 970,000 distinct CDR3 sequences, 51% found once. V was pared by 10 bases and J by 3 bases, with 22 bases between. This CDR3 is 16 amino acids long. This clonotype was recorded once. Antigen specificity is unknown. This chain links TRBV12-3 or TRBV12-4 with TRBJ2-1; D perhaps matches TRBD1 (6 bases). Material: blood. The receptor comes from a woman aged 60-70 years in good health. The CDR3 DNA is TGTGCCAACAGCTCTCCCTCAACAGGGAGCTACAATGAGCAGTTCTTC. It is translated as CANSSPSTGSYNEQFF.